The rows below give T cell receptor beta chains drawn from one sample of a study of cytomegalovirus exposure and HLA in healthy donors. Assay: immunoSEQ multiplex PCR; the TCRdb copy retains only in-frame clones and omits some. The repertoire holds around 30,000 clones, just under 90% seen once, with around 3% in the top ten. Material: PBMCs. The receptors derive from a boy aged 5 to 17 in good health and CMV-seronegative. Both conserved end residues are part of each CDR3. D genes are given only for firm matches. Clone size appears in some rows only: once, few, many, or a class for an expanded clone.

CDR3nt,CDR3aa,d_gene,abundance,v_gene,j_gene
TGCGCCACCTCTTTCTCCGGGACTTTCACAGATACGCAGTATTTT,CATSFSGTFTDTQYF,.,.,TRBV10-2,TRBJ2-3
TGCAGCGTCGGGGGGGCTCCTAATCTTGATTTGGGCTACACCTTC,CSVGGAPNLDLGYTF,.,.,TRBV29-1,TRBJ1-2
TGTGCCATCAGTGAGTCCCCTCCAGGGGCCTCCACAGATACGCAGTATTTT,CAISESPPGASTDTQYF,.,.,TRBV10-3,TRBJ2-3
TGCGCCAGCAGCCAATTTCAGGGGGCGGTTGGAAACACCATATATTTT,CASSQFQGAVGNTIYF,TRBD1,.,TRBV4-3,TRBJ1-3
TGTGCCAGTAGTCCCCCATTGCCAGGGGCGTGGTCACCCCTCCACTTT,CASSPPLPGAWSPLHF,.,.,TRBV19,TRBJ1-6
TGTGCTAGTGGTCTTATTCAGGTTAACTATGGCTACACCTTC,CASGLIQVNYGYTF,.,.,TRBV12-5,TRBJ1-2
TGTGCCAGCATCCCTCTCGGGGGTCAGCCCCAGCATTTT,CASIPLGGQPQHF,.,.,TRBV28,TRBJ1-5
TGTGCCAGCAGCTTGCGCGGGGGGGCGGGGGAGACCCAGTACTTC,CASSLRGGAGETQYF,TRBD2,once,TRBV5-4,TRBJ2-5
TGTGCCAGCAGCGAAAGTCGGTCGGGGGTGGGGGGCTACACCTTC,CASSESRSGVGGYTF,.,.,TRBV9,TRBJ1-2
TGTGCCAGCAGCGTCGAGCAAGAGACCCAGTACTTC,CASSVEQETQYF,.,.,TRBV5-5,TRBJ2-5
TGTGCCAGCAGTTACAGAGAGCTGCTGTCCTACGAGCAGTACTTC,CASSYRELLSYEQYF,.,few,TRBV6-5,TRBJ2-7
TGTGCCAGCAGCTTGGGGGACAGGGGGCTCTATCAGCCCCAGCATTTT,CASSLGDRGLYQPQHF,TRBD1,.,TRBV7-2,TRBJ1-5
TGTGCCAGCAGCTTGTTTCGCGGAGAGACCCAGTACTTC,CASSLFRGETQYF,.,few,TRBV5-4,TRBJ2-5
TGTGCCAGCAGTTCTAGACAGGTTAATGAAAAACTGTTTTTT,CASSSRQVNEKLFF,.,.,TRBV6-5,TRBJ1-4
TGCGCCAGCAGCCAAGTTTCCGACAGGGGGCGAAAATCCTCCTACAATGAGCAGTTCTTC,CASSQVSDRGRKSSYNEQFF,TRBD1,once,TRBV4-1,TRBJ2-1
TGTGCCAGTAGTATAGTTGGTAAGGTGAGACTGGAGACCTACGAGCAGTACTTC,CASSIVGKVRLETYEQYF,.,.,TRBV19,TRBJ2-7
TGTGCCAGCAGTGAAGGGACTAGCCCCACAGATACGCAGTATTTT,CASSEGTSPTDTQYF,TRBD2,.,TRBV6-4,TRBJ2-3
TGTGCCACAGGTTTACCTAGCGCAGGGTACACCGGGGAGCTGTTTTTT,CATGLPSAGYTGELFF,.,.,TRBV7-9,TRBJ2-2
TGCGCCAGCAGCCAAGACCCGGGACAAGGCTATGGCTACACCTTC,CASSQDPGQGYGYTF,.,.,TRBV4-3,TRBJ1-2
TGTGCCAGTAGAGCGACAGAGAACTATGGCTACACCTTC,CASRATENYGYTF,.,.,TRBV19,TRBJ1-2
TGTGCCAGCAGCCCGGGACTAGCGGGAAACACAGATACGCAGTATTTT,CASSPGLAGNTDTQYF,TRBD2,.,TRBV7-2,TRBJ2-3
TGTGCCAGCAGTCCCCTCGGGTATGGCTACACCTTC,CASSPLGYGYTF,.,.,TRBV6-5,TRBJ1-2
TGTGCCAGCAGAATAGCGGGGGGTAACACCGGGGAGCTGTTTTTT,CASRIAGGNTGELFF,TRBD2,.,TRBV11-2,TRBJ2-2
TGTGCCTCCCGGGAGGGGGCTAGCACAGATACGCAGTATTTT,CASREGASTDTQYF,.,.,TRBV15,TRBJ2-3
TGTGCCAGCAGCCTAGGGACAGCGTCCTATAATGAGCAGTTCTTC,CASSLGTASYNEQFF,TRBD1,.,TRBV5-6,TRBJ2-1
TGTGCCAGCTCCCCAGCTAGGTACCACGAGCAGTACTTC,CASSPARYHEQYF,.,.,TRBV18,TRBJ2-7
TGTGCCAGCGAGCGGGGGATGGGAGGGCCGCAGTATTTT,CASERGMGGPQYF,TRBD2,.,TRBV7-9,TRBJ2-3
TGTGCCAGCAGCTTAGGTTCCGGGACAAAAGGAAACACCATATATTTT,CASSLGSGTKGNTIYF,.,.,TRBV11-3,TRBJ1-3
TGCGCCAGCAGCCAAGATAGCTGGAATGAGCAGTTCTTC,CASSQDSWNEQFF,.,.,TRBV4-3,TRBJ2-1
TGTGCCAGCAGTGCGACGCTGATCGGGGGTACGCAGTATTTT,CASSATLIGGTQYF,.,.,TRBV6-1,TRBJ2-3
TGTGCCAGCAGTTTGGGGGGGCAGGCCTGGAATGAGCAGTTCTTC,CASSLGGQAWNEQFF,.,.,TRBV27,TRBJ2-1
TGCGCCAGCAGTGGCCCGACTAGCGGGGGGGCCTCAGATACGCAGTATTTT,CASSGPTSGGASDTQYF,TRBD2,.,TRBV10-1,TRBJ2-3
TGCGCCAGCAGCTTGGTTGGGCCACCTAAAAACTACGAGCAGTACTTC,CASSLVGPPKNYEQYF,.,.,TRBV5-1,TRBJ2-7
TGCGCCAGCAGTGAGTCGGGCTCCTCCTACAATGAGCAGTTCTTC,CASSESGSSYNEQFF,.,.,TRBV10-1,TRBJ2-1
TGTGCCAGCAGCTATGGACACGCAGATACGCAGTATTTT,CASSYGHADTQYF,.,.,TRBV5-8,TRBJ2-3
TGTGCCAGCAGCTTCGAATGGGGCCAGCCCCAGCATTTT,CASSFEWGQPQHF,.,.,TRBV7-8,TRBJ1-5
TGCGCCAGCAGCGTGACTAGCGGGGCCTACAATGAGCAGTTCTTC,CASSVTSGAYNEQFF,TRBD2,.,TRBV5-1,TRBJ2-1
TGTGCCAGCAGTTACGGGGGGGATAGACAGTATTTT,CASSYGGDRQYF,TRBD2,few,TRBV6-5,TRBJ2-3
TGTGCCAGCGGGGAAAGGGGCAATGAGCAGTTCTTC,CASGERGNEQFF,.,.,TRBV27,TRBJ2-1
TGTGCCAGTACCGCGGCAGCGGGGAGCTCCTACGAGCAGTACTTC,CASTAAAGSSYEQYF,TRBD2,.,TRBV19,TRBJ2-7
TGTGCCAGTATTTCGGACAGGGGCCATGGCTACACCTTC,CASISDRGHGYTF,TRBD1,.,TRBV19,TRBJ1-2
TGCGCCAGCAGCCAGCTGCGGGACAGGGGAACCGGGGAGCTGTTTTTT,CASSQLRDRGTGELFF,TRBD1,.,TRBV4-1,TRBJ2-2
TGTGCCAGCAGTCATAACTATGGCTACACCTTC,CASSHNYGYTF,.,.,TRBV28,TRBJ1-2
TGCGCCAGCAGCTTGGCGCCAATTAGGGGTCAAGAGACCCAGTACTTC,CASSLAPIRGQETQYF,.,.,TRBV5-1,TRBJ2-5